This T cell receptor (beta chain) was recovered during a study of OX40 agonist ivuxolimab in advanced cancers. Study summary: Patients with hepatocellular carcinoma, melanoma, renal cell or head and neck cancer made up the dose-escalation patients. Eligibility admitted prior anti-PD-1, anti-PD-L1 or anti-CTLA-4 therapy; approximately 40% had some. Study observations and caveats: At 0.1 to 3.0 mg/kg and by week 6, CD4+ and CD8+ T cells in the blood had expanded clonally.

TCRdb keeps only in-frame clones here, not all; method: immunoSEQ multiplex PCR. The table shows tens of thousands of clones, with around 83% occurring only once. Worth noting for this clone: Its cognate antigen is unknown.

Trimming took 7 bases from V and 3 from J, leaving 16 bases between them. The V gene's germline CDR1 is PRHDT and CDR2 FYEKMQ (reference sequence). CDR3 length: 14 amino acids. Blood sampling took place at baseline, cycle 4 day 1, and cycle 7 day 1. The chain has TRBV13 and TRBJ2-7, with D perhaps matching TRBD2 (5 bases). This specimen was CD4+ or CD8+ T cells sorted from blood, taken in a trial of the OX40 agonist ivuxolimab. This receptor was identified in an adult with an advanced solid tumor such as melanoma, head and neck, liver or kidney cancer. CDR3 region: CASTTTGVGYEQYF. The CDR3 region has the DNA TGTGCCAGCACCACAACCGGGGTTGGCTACGAGCAGTACTTC.